A single sample gave rise to the 7 T cell receptor beta chains below, sequenced in a study of graft-versus-host responses after intestinal transplantation (dated by TCRdb to the early 2020s). Library preparation was by the immunoSEQ multiplex PCR assay. Held by TCRdb, this immuneACCESS table contains in-frame sequences only and omits some clones. Under half of the omission traces to an unresolved V gene where checked; the cause of the rest is unknown. The sample yields about 12,000 clones; 93% were counted once. The top ten constitute 20% to 25% of the sample. Sequencing used PBMCs, obtained approximately 110 days after intestinal transplant. The origin of the receptors is a human patient who received an intestinal transplant, so some T cells may come from the graft donor.

Concerning this clone itself: Its ends do not fully match the called genes, so a read error is possible. The chain carries TRBV6-5 and TRBJ2-1; the match to TRBD2 covers 7 bases. Per the germline V gene, CDR1 is MNHEY and CDR2 is SVGAGI. The CDR3 covers 15 residues. The CDR3 sequence: CASSHSGEGRHEQFF. The CDR3, as DNA: TGTGCCAGCAGTCACTCGGGGGAGGGCCGCCATGAGCAGTTCTTC.

J is TRBJ1-6 and V is TRBV5-6; no clear D. Trimming shortened V by 9 bases and J by 5 bases, and 9 bases separated the two germline ends. The germline V gene has CDR1 SGHDT and CDR2 YYEEEE. The CDR3 loop spans 12 amino acids. CDR3 protein: CAMVADNSPLHF. The CDR3 nucleotides are TGTGCCATGGTGGCAGATAATTCACCCCTCCACTTT.

The gene calls are TRBV6-5 and TRBJ2-7, with 9 bases that match TRBD2. Trimming took 6 bases from V and 3 from J; bases not matched to a gene: 6. The CDR3 totals 14 residues. Germline V gene data show CDR1 as MNHEY and CDR2 as SVGAGI. The chain's CDR3 is CASSPRLADYEQYF. For the CDR3, the DNA is TGTGCCAGCAGCCCTCGACTAGCGGACTACGAGCAGTACTTC.

The rearrangement uses TRBV7-9 and TRBJ1-2; D is possibly TRBD1 (6 bases). Trimming cost V 5 bases and J 4 bases, with 14 bases left between them. CDR1 is SEHNR and CDR2 is FQNEAQ in the germline V gene (reference sequence). The CDR3 totals 14 residues. The CDR3 DNA reads TGTGCCAGCAGCCAACATACGACAGGCTATGGCTACACCTTC. Translated, it gives CASSQHTTGYGYTF.

The rearrangement links TRBV27 to TRBJ2-3, with TRBD2 identical over 8 bases. J was trimmed by 6 bases and V by 3 bases; bases with no gene match: 17. CDR3 length equals 18 residues. The germline V gene encodes CDR1 MNHEY and CDR2 SMNVEV (reference sequence). The CDR3 is CASSFTIGERETPDTQYF. As DNA, the CDR3 is TGTGCCAGCAGTTTTACCATCGGGGAGCGGGAGACCCCTGATACGCAGTATTTT.

CDR3 amino acids: CASTTGGPFNQPQHF. For the CDR3, the DNA is TGTGCCAGTACAACAGGGGGGCCCTTCAATCAGCCCCAGCATTTT. The chain joins TRBV19 to TRBJ1-5; 8 positions match TRBD1. This CDR3 spans 15 amino acids. V shed 7 bases and J 3 bases; nucleotides not matched to a gene: 8. CDR1 is LNHDA, CDR2 SQIVND, per germline (reference sequence).

The chain is built from TRBV6-5 and TRBJ2-1; 8 bases map to TRBD1. Unmatched junction bases numbered 9, after V lost 6 bases and J lost 5 bases. The CDR3 consists of 15 residues. Germline V lookup: CDR1 MNHEY, CDR2 SVGAGI. This CDR3 reads CASSQPGQDNNEQFF. The CDR3, as DNA: TGTGCCAGCAGCCAACCGGGACAGGATAACAATGAGCAGTTCTTC.